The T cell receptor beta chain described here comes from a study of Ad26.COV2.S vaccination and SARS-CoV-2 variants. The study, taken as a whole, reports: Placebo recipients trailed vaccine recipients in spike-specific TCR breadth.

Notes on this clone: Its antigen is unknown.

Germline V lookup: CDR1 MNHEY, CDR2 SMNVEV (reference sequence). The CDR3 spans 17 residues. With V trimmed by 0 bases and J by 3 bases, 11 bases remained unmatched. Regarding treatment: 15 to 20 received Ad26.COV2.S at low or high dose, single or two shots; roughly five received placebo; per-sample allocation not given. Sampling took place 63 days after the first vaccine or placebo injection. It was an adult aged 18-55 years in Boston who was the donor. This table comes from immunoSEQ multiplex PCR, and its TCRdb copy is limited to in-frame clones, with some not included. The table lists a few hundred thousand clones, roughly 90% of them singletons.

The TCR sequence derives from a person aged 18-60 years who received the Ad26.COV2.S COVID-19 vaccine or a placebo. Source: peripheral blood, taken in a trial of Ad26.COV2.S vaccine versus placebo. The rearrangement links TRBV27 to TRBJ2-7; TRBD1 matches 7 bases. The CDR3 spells CASSLSGTESRSYEQYF. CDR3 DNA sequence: TGTGCCAGCAGTTTATCAGGGACAGAATCTCGGAGCTACGAGCAGTACTTC.